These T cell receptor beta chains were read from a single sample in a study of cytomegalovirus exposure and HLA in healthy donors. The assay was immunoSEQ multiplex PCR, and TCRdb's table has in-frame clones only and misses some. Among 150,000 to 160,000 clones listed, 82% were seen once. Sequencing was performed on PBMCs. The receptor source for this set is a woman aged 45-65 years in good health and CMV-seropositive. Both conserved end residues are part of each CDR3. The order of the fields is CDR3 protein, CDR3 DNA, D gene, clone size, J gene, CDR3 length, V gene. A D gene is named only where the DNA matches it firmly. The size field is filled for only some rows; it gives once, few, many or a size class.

CASSGQGVPDTQYF | TGTGCCAGCAGCGGACAGGGTGTCCCAGATACGCAGTATTTT | TRBD1 | - | TRBJ2-3 | 14 | TRBV6-5
CASSMYGTGSYEQYF | TGTGCCAGCAGTATGTACGGGACAGGCTCCTACGAGCAGTACTTC | TRBD1 | - | TRBJ2-7 | 15 | TRBV6-6
CASSHLGTAPTSYEQYF | TGTGCCAGCAGCCACCTCGGGACAGCACCAACTTCCTACGAGCAGTACTTC | TRBD1 | - | TRBJ2-7 | 17 | TRBV7-4
CASSLAGHASTDTQYF | TGTGCCAGCAGCTTAGCGGGACACGCCAGCACAGATACGCAGTATTTT | - | - | TRBJ2-3 | 16 | TRBV7-8
CAWSGSLAGGTDTQYF | TGTGCCTGGAGTGGATCACTAGCGGGGGGAACAGATACGCAGTATTTT | TRBD2 | - | TRBJ2-3 | 16 | TRBV30
CASSFRGQSYGYTF | TGTGCCAGCAGCTTCCGGGGACAGTCCTATGGCTACACCTTC | TRBD1 | - | TRBJ1-2 | 14 | TRBV7-2
CASRERQGSYGYTF | TGTGCCAGCAGAGAAAGACAGGGGAGCTATGGCTACACCTTC | TRBD1 | - | TRBJ1-2 | 14 | TRBV6-1
CASSVEGLDTQYF | TGTGCCAGCAGTGTGGAGGGTTTAGATACGCAGTATTTT | - | - | TRBJ2-3 | 13 | TRBV6-1
CASSRFATNEKLFF | TGTGCCAGCAGCCGGTTTGCAACTAATGAAAAACTGTTTTTT | - | - | TRBJ1-4 | 14 | TRBV21-1
CAWSPGQGAEKLFF | TGTGCCTGGTCCCCGGGACAGGGGGCTGAAAAACTGTTTTTT | TRBD1 | - | TRBJ1-4 | 14 | TRBV30
CASSLPRNYEQYF | TGCGCCAGCAGCTTGCCCAGGAACTACGAGCAGTACTTC | - | - | TRBJ2-7 | 13 | TRBV5-1
CASSLQGLRWGYTF | TGTGCCAGCAGCTTACAGGGCCTTAGGTGGGGCTACACCTTC | - | - | TRBJ1-2 | 14 | TRBV7-9
CAISESSGGAVDTQYF | TGTGCCATCAGTGAGTCCAGCGGGGGGGCCGTAGATACGCAGTATTTT | TRBD2 | - | TRBJ2-3 | 16 | TRBV10-3
CASSFTGVAADTQYF | TGTGCCAGCAGCTTTACGGGGGTGGCCGCAGATACGCAGTATTTT | - | once | TRBJ2-3 | 15 | TRBV7-9
CASSFREGNEKLFF | TGCGCCAGCAGCTTCAGGGAGGGAAATGAAAAACTGTTTTTT | - | - | TRBJ1-4 | 14 | TRBV5-1
CASSQDRGVWDSPLHF | TGCGCCAGCAGCCAAGATCGGGGGGTCTGGGATTCACCCCTCCACTTT | - | - | TRBJ1-6 | 16 | TRBV4-1
CASSRNRGGNQPQHF | TGCGCCAGCAGCCGAAACAGGGGTGGCAATCAGCCCCAGCATTTT | TRBD1 | - | TRBJ1-5 | 15 | TRBV4-3
CASTGGAGYGYTF | TGTGCCAGTACTGGGGGCGCGGGCTATGGCTACACCTTC | - | - | TRBJ1-2 | 13 | TRBV19
CASSIVFGGYTF | TGTGCCAGTAGTATTGTATTCGGTGGCTACACCTTC | - | medium-sized | TRBJ1-2 | 12 | TRBV19
CAIALDSFTDTQYF | TGTGCCATTGCCCTAGACAGCTTCACAGATACGCAGTATTTT | - | - | TRBJ2-3 | 14 | TRBV10-3
CATGLIGNYGYTF | TGTGCCACCGGACTTATTGGTAACTATGGCTACACCTTC | - | - | TRBJ1-2 | 13 | TRBV28
CASTRGDATNEKLFF | TGTGCCAGTACCAGGGGGGATGCAACTAATGAAAAACTGTTTTTT | TRBD1 | few | TRBJ1-4 | 15 | TRBV19
CASSLDAAGELFF | TGCGCCAGCAGCTTGGATGCGGCCGGGGAGCTGTTTTTT | - | - | TRBJ2-2 | 13 | TRBV5-1
CASSQRRTSGGADEQFF | TGTGCCAGCAGCCAGCGCCGGACTAGCGGGGGGGCCGATGAGCAGTTCTTC | TRBD2 | - | TRBJ2-1 | 17 | TRBV5-6
CASSSTPGQRGNIQYF | TGTGCCAGTAGCTCCACTCCGGGACAGAGGGGAAACATTCAGTACTTC | TRBD1 | - | TRBJ2-4 | 16 | TRBV19